The 25 T cell receptor beta chains listed next were all sequenced from one sample in a study of CD8 T cells in Susac syndrome. Random hexamers were used to reverse transcribe an amount of about 0.5 to 1 ug RNA. TCRdb itself ran the immunoSEQ multiplex PCR reads through MiXCR, one entry per CDR3 protein. The sample records about 240,000 distinct CDR3 sequences, 90% to 97% being singletons. Source material: CD4+ T cells from PBMCs. These receptors were taken from a human donor with Susac syndrome.

The chain joins TRBV10-3 to TRBJ1-5; weak D call: TRBD1 (5 bases). CDR3 length equals 12 residues. V was clipped by 11 bases and J by 9 bases, with 17 bases between them. Germline loops: CDR1 ENHRY, CDR2 SYGVKD. CDR3 bases: TGTGCCTCCGCCGAGGGGAGGATGCCCCAGCATTTT. Its translation is CASAEGRMPQHF.

J is TRBJ2-1 and V is TRBV20-1, with a possible D match to TRBD1 (7 bases). Per germline, CDR1 DFQATT and CDR2 SNEGSKA (reference sequence). There are 14 residues in the CDR3. The ends were cut back, 8 bases at V and 8 bases at J, with 22 bases in the middle. CDR3 residues: CSTSSGRGADEQFF. DNA for the CDR3: TGCAGTACGTCGTCGGGCAGGGGGGCCGATGAGCAGTTCTTC.

V usage is TRBV5-6 and J usage is TRBJ2-7, with 11 bases identical to TRBD2. CDR3 length equals 15 residues. Germline V gene data show CDR1 as SGHDT and CDR2 as YYEEEE. V lost 0 bases and J lost 3; bases outside the gene matches: 2. CDR3 DNA sequence: TGTGCCAGCAGCTTGGGACTAGCGGGGCTCTACGAGCAGTACTTC. Its translation: CASSLGLAGLYEQYF. Full variable domain (missing parts from reference TRBV5-6 and TRBJ2-7): DAGVTQSPTHLIKTRGQQVTLRCSPKSGHDTVSWYQQALGQGPQFIFQYYEEEERQRGNFPDRFSGHQFPNYSSELNVNALLLGDSALYLCASSLGLAGLYEQYFGPGTRLTVT.

As for this clonotype: A read error may account for a junction end that differs from germline. The rearrangement uses TRBV18 and TRBJ2-1, with 9 positions matching TRBD2. This CDR3 contains 13 residues. Per the germline V gene, CDR1 is KGHSH and CDR2 is LQKENI. The CDR3 DNA sequence: TGTGCCAGCTCAACACCGAGCGGGGGGAAGCAGTTCTTC. This sequence encodes CASSTPSGGKQFF.

V usage is TRBV12-3 or TRBV12-4 and J usage is TRBJ1-5; no clear D gene. This CDR3 has 12 amino acids. V was cut by 5 bases and J by 8 bases, with 10 bases left in between. In nucleotides, the CDR3 is TGTGCCAGCAGTCCCGGGTTTGAGCCCCAGCATTTT. It yields the protein CASSPGFEPQHF.

The CDR3 spells CASSSSLSTDTQYF. The DNA of the CDR3 is TGTGCCAGCAGCTCGAGTCTCAGCACAGATACGCAGTATTTT. The V and J genes are TRBV7-6 and TRBJ2-3; no clear D. Germline V gene sequence: CDR1 SGHVS, CDR2 FNYEAQ. There are 14 residues in the CDR3. V was shortened by 4 bases and J by 0 bases, with 8 bases between the two germline ends. Based on the CDR3 plus reference TRBV7-6 and TRBJ2-3, the full variable domain is GAGVSQSPRYKVTKRGQDVALRCDPISGHVSLYWYRQALGQGPEFLTYFNYEAQQDKSGLPNDRFSAERPEGSISTLTIQRTEQRDSAMYRCASSSSLSTDTQYFGPGTRLTVL.

The chain joins TRBV20-1 to TRBJ2-7; D perhaps matches TRBD1 (5 bases). There are 13 residues in the CDR3. Between the trimmed V and J ends, which lost 0 bases and 5 bases, there was a span of 11 bases. Germline V lookup: CDR1 DFQATT, CDR2 SNEGSKA (reference sequence). This CDR3 is CSARDHWGHEQYF. CDR3 nucleotides: TGCAGTGCTAGAGATCACTGGGGCCACGAGCAGTACTTC.

The CDR3 DNA reads as TGCAGCGTGGATCACCCGGGACGTTACTATGGCTACACCTTC. It yields the protein CSVDHPGRYYGYTF. J is TRBJ1-2 and V is TRBV29-1; TRBD1 is a possible D gene (5 bases). Germline CDR1 SQVTM, CDR2 ANQGSEA. The CDR3 is made up of 14 amino acids. Trimming removed 6 bases at V and 3 bases at J, with 17 bases between.

The V call is TRBV12-3 or TRBV12-4, the J call TRBJ2-7; D possibly corresponds to TRBD2 (6 bases). This CDR3 contains 14 residues. V lost 6 bases and J 3 bases, leaving 15 bases between the germline ends. CDR3 sequence (DNA): TGTGCCAGCAGATTATCGGGACTTATCTACGAGCAGTACTTC. As protein: CASRLSGLIYEQYF.

The chain is built from TRBV2 and TRBJ2-1; 10 nucleotides match TRBD1. This CDR3 spans 15 amino acids. Per the germline V gene, CDR1 is SNHLY and CDR2 is FYNNEI. After removal of 7 bases from V and 1 base from J, the junction contained 4 bases not matched to a gene. The CDR3 sequence is CASTLGQGSYNEQFF. DNA for the CDR3: TGTGCCAGCACCTTGGGACAGGGGTCCTACAATGAGCAGTTCTTC.

The V gene is TRBV7-3, the J gene TRBJ2-1; TRBD2 matches 7 bases. The CDR3 contains 21 residues. The J segment lost 6 bases and the V segment lost 4 bases, leaving 27 bases of the junction unmatched. Germline V gene data show CDR1 as SGHTA and CDR2 as FQGTGA. The DNA of the CDR3 is TGTGCCAGCAGCTCACCTTTCCCGGCGTACAGCGGGGAGAGTTTTGGCAATGAGCAGTTCTTC. Residues: CASSSPFPAYSGESFGNEQFF.

The chain couples TRBV27 to TRBJ2-6; possibly TRBD1 or TRBD2 for D (6 bases each). Germline values: CDR1 MNHEY, CDR2 SMNVEV (reference sequence). V was pared by 7 bases and J by 0 bases, with 16 bases between. This CDR3 contains 17 residues. The CDR3 nucleotides are TGTGCCAGCACCGACCGGGGGCGCAGCTCTGGGGCCAACGTCCTGACTTTC. Translation gives CASTDRGRSSGANVLTF.

This chain connects TRBV15 to TRBJ1-2; no reliable D call. The CDR3 is 13 residues long. The V end lost 0 bases, the J end lost 4 bases, and 6 bases lay between the germline ends. Germline CDR1 reads LNHNV; CDR2 reads YYDKDF (reference sequence). CDR3 sequence (DNA): TGTGCCACCAGCAGAGAAGATGTCTATGGCTACACCTTC. This gives the protein CATSREDVYGYTF. The full variable domain, with the rest looked up from reference TRBV15 and TRBJ1-2, is DAMVIQNPRYQVTQFGKPVTLSCSQTLNHNVMYWYQQKSSQAPKLLFHYYDKDFNNEADTPDNFQSRRPNTSFCFLDIRSPGLGDTAMYLCATSREDVYGYTFGSGTRLTVV.

The chain uses TRBV5-6 and TRBJ2-1; D might be TRBD1 (6 bases). Trimming shortened V by 3 bases and J by 9 bases, and 22 bases separated the two germline ends. Per germline, CDR1 SGHDT and CDR2 YYEEEE. The CDR3 runs to 16 residues. The CDR3 DNA sequence: TGTGCCAGCAGCTCCCCCGCAGGGGTCATCTTAGGTGAGCAGTTCTTC. Residues: CASSSPAGVILGEQFF.

The J gene is TRBJ2-7, the V gene TRBV28; D ambiguous. This CDR3 comprises 13 residues. CDR1 and CDR2 from the germline V gene are MDHEN and SYDVKM. Trimming pared 7 bases from V and 5 bases from J, leaving 15 bases between. The CDR3 nucleotides are TGTGCCAGCACCCGACCCCCCTTGGACGAGCAGTACTTC. Residues: CASTRPPLDEQYF. Together with reference TRBV28 and TRBJ2-7, the CDR3 gives the full variable domain: DVKVTQSSRYLVKRTGEKVFLECVQDMDHENMFWYRQDPGLGLRLIYFSYDVKMKEKGDIPEGYSVSREKKERFSLILESASTNQTSMYLCASTRPPLDEQYFGPGTRLTVT.

The CDR3 sequence is CASSFLLAGGPKETQYF. The CDR3 coding sequence is TGTGCCAGCAGCTTTCTACTAGCGGGAGGGCCAAAGGAGACCCAGTACTTC. The chain carries TRBV7-9 and TRBJ2-5; 13 bases fit TRBD2. The CDR3 has 17 residues. CDR1 and CDR2 (germline): SEHNR, FQNEAQ (reference sequence). Trimming took 3 bases from V and 5 from J; bases not matched to a gene: 9.

The CDR3 bases are TGTGCCAGCAGTTTTTATGGACAAGAGACCCAGTACTTC. This gives the protein CASSFYGQETQYF. The chain carries TRBV6-2 or TRBV6-3 and TRBJ2-5; no definite D call. V lost 4 bases and J lost 2, with 8 bases in between. CDR1 is MNHEY and CDR2 is SVGEGT in the germline V gene. The CDR3 is made up of 13 amino acids.

This rearrangement joins TRBV15 to TRBJ1-2; a possible D gene is TRBD1 (5 bases). This CDR3 is built from 16 residues. In germline, CDR1 is LNHNV, CDR2 YYDKDF (reference sequence). V lost 0 bases and J lost 1, with 12 bases in between. In DNA, the CDR3 is TGTGCCACCAGCAGAGATTCTTCAGGGATTAACTATGGCTACACCTTC. Translation: CATSRDSSGINYGYTF.

The chain is built from TRBV20-1 and TRBJ2-3; TRBD2 is a possible D gene (5 bases). V lost 6 bases and J 1 base, leaving 14 bases between the germline ends. Germline V gene sequence: CDR1 DFQATT, CDR2 SNEGSKA (reference sequence). The length of the CDR3 is 14 residues. CDR3 amino acids: CSALPGYRTDTQYF. CDR3 sequence (DNA): TGCAGTGCCCTCCCGGGGTACCGCACAGATACGCAGTATTTT.

The chain has TRBV15 and TRBJ1-1; a possible D gene is TRBD1 (6 bases). V was clipped by 1 base and J by 9 bases, with 18 bases between them. Germline V gene lookup returns CDR1 LNHNV and CDR2 YYDKDF (reference sequence). The CDR3 totals 15 residues. Here the CDR3 reads CATSRGGATGSKAFF. CDR3 nucleotide sequence: TGTGCCACCAGCAGAGGGGGGGCCACAGGGAGTAAAGCTTTCTTT. Drawing the rest from reference TRBV15 and TRBJ1-1, the complete variable domain is DAMVIQNPRYQVTQFGKPVTLSCSQTLNHNVMYWYQQKSSQAPKLLFHYYDKDFNNEADTPDNFQSRRPNTSFCFLDIRSPGLGDTAMYLCATSRGGATGSKAFFGQGTRLTVV.

J is TRBJ1-1 and V is TRBV18, with D possibly TRBD1 on 5 matching bases. Germline V lookup: CDR1 KGHSH, CDR2 LQKENI. V was pared by 5 bases and J by 5 bases, with 15 bases between. The CDR3 consists of 14 residues. Here the CDR3 reads CASSFRVEGTEAFF. The DNA of the CDR3 is TGTGCCAGCTCATTCCGGGTTGAGGGGACTGAAGCTTTCTTT.

This clonotype was found once. This rearrangement joins TRBV12-3 or TRBV12-4 to TRBJ1-2, with D perhaps TRBD1 (5 bases). This CDR3 is built from 14 residues. Trimming stripped 6 bases from V and 4 bases from J, with 15 bases between. CDR3 sequence (DNA): TGTGCCAGCAGCCCTTTCGGGACTAGCTATGGCTACACCTTC. Translating gives CASSPFGTSYGYTF.

The chain carries TRBV7-9 and TRBJ1-2; D unresolved. Germline-derived CDR1 and CDR2 are SEHNR and FQNEAQ (reference sequence). The ends were cut back, 5 bases at V and 4 bases at J, with 14 bases in the middle. This CDR3 comprises 14 residues. The CDR3 DNA is TGTGCCAGCAGCCCCGTGGTTGAGCTCTATGGCTACACCTTC. Its protein is CASSPVVELYGYTF.

The chain combines TRBV21-1 with TRBJ1-2. TRBV21-1 is recorded as a pseudogene. This CDR3 is built from 11 residues. The CDR3 DNA is TGTGCCAGCAGCACCATGACGGCTCACACCTTC. Protein sequence: CASSTMTAHTF.

The chain recombines TRBV20-1 with TRBJ1-4, with D possibly being TRBD1 (5 bases). Germline V lookup: CDR1 DFQATT, CDR2 SNEGSKA (reference sequence). The CDR3 spans 16 residues. Trimming left V 0 bases short and J 3 bases short, with 14 bases between. In DNA, the CDR3 is TGCAGTGCTAGAGATTTCAGGGTTCAAGCTAATGAAAAACTGTTTTTT. Its translation is CSARDFRVQANEKLFF.